This TCR beta chain comes out of a study of T cell responses to AZD1222 COVID-19 vaccine. Study-wide context: Timing groups of about 4 and about 12 weeks for second doses were pooled.

Study-wide points: Regions left unmutated in variants are reportedly the target of nearly half of spike-specific TCRs. It was only after the peak T cell response that any repertoires were sampled.

Trimming cost V 4 bases and J 9 bases; bases outside gene matches: 2. Per germline, CDR1 KGHDR and CDR2 SFDVKD. The CDR3 length is 13 residues. As concerns this clone: Its antigen is undetermined.

Data came from immunoSEQ multiplex PCR; TCRdb stores just in-frame clones and leaves some out. Among some 120,000 clones listed, 70% to 90% were seen once. The sequencing here drew on peripheral blood, taken on day 0 of AZD1222 vaccination. The rearrangement uses TRBV24-1 and TRBJ1-6, with 7 bases fitting TRBD1. This receptor was obtained from an adult in good health. The CDR3 reads CATSDRDSSPLHF. In DNA, the CDR3 is TGTGCCACCAGTGACAGGGACAGTTCACCCCTCCACTTT.